This is a list of T cell receptor beta chains from one sample in a study of T cell changes during pregnancy in multiple sclerosis. The data were produced by immunoSEQ multiplex PCR, yet TCRdb's version contains in-frame clones alone and is incomplete. In the table there are about 59,000 clones, 80% to 90% of which are singletons. Sample: peripheral blood, taken in the first trimester of pregnancy. The receptors come from a female donor in good health, enrolled as a control in a pregnancy study. CDR3s include the opening cysteine and the closing phenylalanine or tryptophan. The order of the fields is J gene, clone size, V gene, D gene, CDR3 DNA, CDR3 protein. D genes are given only for firm matches. Clone size appears in some rows only: once, few, many, or a class for an expanded clone.

TRBJ1-5,few,TRBV19,TRBD1,TGTGCCAGTAACCAGGGGGAGGGCAATCAGCCCCAGCATTTT,CASNQGEGNQPQHF
TRBJ1-2,NA,TRBV27,TRBD1,TGTGCCAGCAGTTTAAGTGGGACAGGGAAAGCTAACTATGGCTACACCTTC,CASSLSGTGKANYGYTF
TRBJ2-3,NA,TRBV5-1,TRBD1,TGCGCCAGCAGCTTGTGGACAGGGTCGGATACGCAGTATTTT,CASSLWTGSDTQYF
TRBJ1-4,NA,TRBV27,NA,TGTGCCAGCAGTCCCGGGTGGGGGGATGGGGAAAAACTGTTTTTT,CASSPGWGDGEKLFF
TRBJ1-1,NA,TRBV6-5,TRBD1,TGTGCCAGCATTAACAGGGGGCTCATCACTGAAGCTTTCTTT,CASINRGLITEAFF
TRBJ1-5,NA,TRBV7-2,NA,TGTGCCAGCAGCTTAGATAGGGGAGGCCAGCCCCAGCATTTT,CASSLDRGGQPQHF
TRBJ2-7,NA,TRBV9,TRBD1,TGTGCCAGCAGCGCCGGGGACAGGTCCTACGAGCAGTACTTC,CASSAGDRSYEQYF
TRBJ1-5,NA,TRBV19,TRBD1,TGTGCCAGTACGGACAGGATTTATCAGCCCCAGCATTTT,CASTDRIYQPQHF
TRBJ1-5,NA,TRBV9,NA,TGTGCCAGCAGCGTAGGGCCGGGGAGCAATCAGCCCCAGCATTTT,CASSVGPGSNQPQHF
TRBJ1-5,NA,TRBV27,NA,TGTGCCAGCAGTTTCCGGGTTGGGTATCAGCCCCAGCATTTT,CASSFRVGYQPQHF
TRBJ2-1,NA,TRBV7-2,NA,TGTGCCAGCAGCCCCACAGTAAGCTCCTACAATGAGCAGTTCTTC,CASSPTVSSYNEQFF
TRBJ1-1,NA,TRBV27,NA,TGTGCCAGCAGTTTCCTGAGCTCGAACACTGAAGCTTTCTTT,CASSFLSSNTEAFF
TRBJ1-2,NA,TRBV10-1,NA,TGCGCCAGCATCGGGCCAGGGAGCTACACCTTC,CASIGPGSYTF
TRBJ1-2,NA,TRBV2,TRBD1,TGTGCCAGTAAACAGGGGGGCTCGGGCGGCTACACCTTC,CASKQGGSGGYTF
TRBJ2-7,NA,TRBV28,NA,TGTGCCAGCAGCGGACAGACATACGAGCAGTACTTC,CASSGQTYEQYF
TRBJ1-4,NA,TRBV4-3,NA,TGCGCCAGCAGCCAATCCTACAGCACAACTAATGAAAAACTGTTTTTT,CASSQSYSTTNEKLFF
TRBJ2-5,NA,TRBV5-1,NA,TGCGCCAGCAGCTCCTCGACAGGCGAAGAGACCCAGTACTTC,CASSSSTGEETQYF
TRBJ2-1,NA,TRBV7-3,TRBD2,TGTGCCAGCAGCTTTGGACTAGCGGCCTACAATGAGCAGTTCTTC,CASSFGLAAYNEQFF
TRBJ1-2,few,TRBV19,TRBD1,TGTGCCAGTAGCTGGGACAGGGGGAACTATGGCTACACCTTC,CASSWDRGNYGYTF
TRBJ1-2,NA,TRBV19,NA,TGTGCCAGTAGTAGAAGGAGATCCCATGGCTACACCTTC,CASSRRRSHGYTF
TRBJ2-1,NA,TRBV7-9,NA,TGTGCCAGCAGACTAGTCACCGCGGGCAATGAGCAGTTCTTC,CASRLVTAGNEQFF
TRBJ2-7,NA,TRBV30,TRBD2,TGTGCCTGGAGTGGACTAGCGGACTACGAGCAGTACTTC,CAWSGLADYEQYF
TRBJ2-3,NA,TRBV6-1,NA,TGTGCCCTAGCGAAAATCACAGATACGCAGTATTTT,CALAKITDTQYF
TRBJ1-2,NA,TRBV28,NA,TGTGCCAGCGCGCAGGGCGAATATGGCTACACCTTC,CASAQGEYGYTF
TRBJ1-5,once,TRBV27,NA,TGTGCCAGCAGTTATGACAGGAACCCCAATCAGCCCCAGCATTTT,CASSYDRNPNQPQHF
TRBJ2-4,NA,TRBV4-3,TRBD2,TGCGCCAGCAGCCAAGCCCGGCTAGCGGGGGAGGAAAACATTCAGTACTTC,CASSQARLAGEENIQYF
TRBJ1-1,NA,TRBV5-8,TRBD1,TGTGCCAGCAGCTTGCGCGGACAGGGGGCTTGGACTGAAGCTTTCTTT,CASSLRGQGAWTEAFF
TRBJ2-5,NA,TRBV7-2,TRBD1,TGTGCTCTGGGACAGAATGGGGAGACCCAGTACTTC,CALGQNGETQYF
TRBJ1-6,NA,TRBV4-3,NA,TGCGCCAGCAGCCAATGGCCCGGGACTGGGAATTCACCCCTCCACTTT,CASSQWPGTGNSPLHF
TRBJ2-1,NA,TRBV5-1,NA,TGCGCCAGCAGCTTGGGGACAGCAAATGAGCAGTTCTTC,CASSLGTANEQFF
TRBJ2-7,NA,TRBV4-1,NA,TGCGCCAGCAGCCAAGATTTAGAGACAGCCATCTACGAGCAGTACTTC,CASSQDLETAIYEQYF
TRBJ2-7,NA,TRBV2,NA,TGTGCCAGCAGACAGGGAATCGAGCAGTACTTC,CASRQGIEQYF
TRBJ1-4,NA,TRBV30,NA,TGTGCCTGGAGGGGCCAAAACAGTGCAACTAATGAAAAACTGTTTTTT,CAWRGQNSATNEKLFF
TRBJ1-1,NA,TRBV30,NA,TGTGCCTGGAGCCGACCTCCAGGGTGGACTGAAGCTTTCTTT,CAWSRPPGWTEAFF
TRBJ2-2,NA,TRBV16,TRBD2,TGTGCCAGCAGCCAATTCCCGGCGGGGGGCACCGGGGAGCTGTTTTTT,CASSQFPAGGTGELFF
TRBJ2-2,NA,TRBV27,NA,TGTGCCAGCACCTCCACCGGGGAGCTGTTTTTT,CASTSTGELFF
TRBJ1-6,NA,TRBV7-2,TRBD1,TGTGCCAGCAGCCCATTCAGGGGGCCTAATTCACCCCTCCACTTT,CASSPFRGPNSPLHF
TRBJ2-7,once,TRBV5-1,TRBD1,TGCGCCAGCAGCTTCTCCGGGACAGAACCCTACGAGCAGTACTTC,CASSFSGTEPYEQYF
TRBJ2-5,NA,TRBV7-7,TRBD1,TGTGCTAGCAGCCTACAGGGGTTGGAGACCCAGTACTTC,CASSLQGLETQYF
TRBJ1-2,NA,TRBV27,NA,TGTGCCAGCAGTTTAGGCGGGGGACCTAACTATGGCTACACCTTC,CASSLGGGPNYGYTF
TRBJ1-2,NA,TRBV5-1,TRBD1,TGCGCCAGCAGCAGGACAGGGAATGGCTACACCTTC,CASSRTGNGYTF
TRBJ1-1,NA,TRBV9,TRBD1,TGTGCCAGCAGCCCCAGGGGGATGAACACTGAAGCTTTCTTT,CASSPRGMNTEAFF